The T cell receptor (beta chain) described here comes from a study of spatial heterogeneity in lung cancer. Study context: There were roughly 72 donors, all of them untreated patients with early-stage non-small cell lung cancer. Taken at a median of approximately 2 years after resection, follow-up PBMC samples underwent sequencing when available.

Time point meaning: blood at routine non-recurrence follow-up after resection. Whole RNA came from tumor, nontumor lung or frozen PBMC and was sequenced without being sorted. All TCR cDNA molecules were individually tagged with a unique molecular identifier. TCRdb re-analysed the 5' RACE reads in MiXCR, keeping a single row per CDR3 protein. The table records 20,000 to 30,000 distinct CDR3 sequences, around 10% of them present only once. This clonotype was counted a few times. J was trimmed by 2 bases and V by 6 bases; bases with no gene match: 5. There are 13 residues in the CDR3. Germline CDR1 and CDR2: DFQATT and SNEGSKA (reference sequence).

The chain combines TRBV20-1 with TRBJ2-7; 9 positions match TRBD1. The receptor was isolated from a male donor with early-stage non-small cell lung cancer. The sequencing used PBMCs, collected at follow-up. The chain's CDR3 is CSARTGATYEQYF. The CDR3 nucleotides are TGCAGTGCAAGGACAGGGGCCACCTACGAGCAGTACTTC.